The 13 T cell receptor beta chains below all came from one sample that was sequenced in a study of T cell responses to AZD1222 COVID-19 vaccine. Measured with immunoSEQ multiplex PCR; TCRdb has only the in-frame clones, and not every one. The table has some 120,000 clones, more than 85% seen once. The source material was peripheral blood, sampled on day 0 of AZD1222 vaccination. The receptors were gathered from an adult in good health.

This rearrangement joins TRBV7-9 to TRBJ2-1; TRBD1 might be the D (6 bases). Per the germline V gene, CDR1 is SEHNR and CDR2 is FQNEAQ (reference sequence). V lost 5 bases, J lost 7 bases, and 15 bases lay in between. The CDR3 length is 14 residues. CDR3 coding DNA: TGTGCCAGCAGCGTCGCCGGGACAATAAATGAGCAGTTCTTC. Its protein is CASSVAGTINEQFF.

This clone was picked up one time. The CDR3 here is CASSPTTGSYEQYF. Written as DNA, the CDR3 is TGTGCCAGCTCACCGACGACAGGCTCCTACGAGCAGTACTTC. The chain has TRBV18 and TRBJ2-7; perhaps TRBD1 as D (6 bases). Germline loops: CDR1 KGHSH, CDR2 LQKENI. The CDR3 has 14 residues. V was pared by 3 bases and J by 0 bases, with 9 bases between.

The rearrangement links TRBV19 to TRBJ2-7; 7 bases align to TRBD1. V shed 5 bases, J shed 7 bases, and the junction held 17 bases outside the gene matches. The CDR3 is 16 residues long. Germline-derived CDR1 and CDR2 are LNHDA and SQIVND (reference sequence). The DNA for the CDR3 is TGTGCCAGTAGTCCGACCCAGACAGGGAACCGTGAAGAGCAGTACTTC. Encoded protein: CASSPTQTGNREEQYF.

The rearrangement links TRBV5-1 to TRBJ2-7; the match to TRBD1 covers 9 bases. Germline values: CDR1 SGHRS, CDR2 YFSETQ. The V and J ends lost 6 bases and 4 bases, in that order; junction bases with no gene match: 11. The CDR3 length is 15 residues. The CDR3 DNA reads TGCGCCAGCACCTTATCGGGACAGGGCGGGTACGAGCAGTACTTC. Translation gives CASTLSGQGGYEQYF. Drawing the rest from reference TRBV5-1 and TRBJ2-7, the complete variable domain is KAGVTQTPRYLIKTRGQQVTLSCSPISGHRSVSWYQQTPGQGLQFLFEYFSETQRNKGNFPGRFSGRQFSNSRSEMNVSTLELGDSALYLCASTLSGQGGYEQYFGPGTRLTVT.

The chain is built from TRBV2 and TRBJ1-3; D is ambiguous. V was trimmed by 3 bases and J by 8 bases, leaving 8 bases between them. This CDR3 region has 12 residues. Germline V gene data show CDR1 as SNHLY and CDR2 as FYNNEI. For the CDR3, the DNA is TGTGCCAGCAGTGACAGGAGGGACACCATATATTTT. As protein: CASSDRRDTIYF.

CDR3 nucleotides: TGTGCCAGCCAACCCTTCAACACCGGGGAGCTGTTTTTT. The encoded protein is CASQPFNTGELFF. This chain uses TRBV6-5 with TRBJ2-2; no reliable D call. Germline CDR1 is MNHEY and CDR2 is SVGAGI. Trimming cost V 8 bases and J 2 bases, with 9 bases left between them. This CDR3 contains 13 residues.

V and J are TRBV5-4 and TRBJ2-7; D is perhaps TRBD1 or TRBD2 (5 bases each). V lost 4 bases to trimming and J lost 3 bases, with 11 bases between them. This CDR3 is 13 amino acids long. Germline values: CDR1 SGHNT, CDR2 YYREEE (reference sequence). The DNA for the CDR3 is TGTGCCAGCAGCCCGGGACCGATCTACGAGCAGTACTTC. Translating gives CASSPGPIYEQYF.

The rearrangement joins TRBV5-8 to TRBJ1-3, with a possible D match to TRBD1 (5 bases). Per the germline V gene, CDR1 is SGHTS and CDR2 is YDEGEE. The CDR3 length is 17 residues. The V and J ends lost 0 bases and 0 bases respectively, with 13 bases between them. The CDR3 nucleotides read TGTGCCAGCAGCTTGGCCGGGCGACAGTACTCTGGAAACACCATATATTTT. Protein: CASSLAGRQYSGNTIYF.

J is TRBJ2-1 and V is TRBV11-2, with D possibly matching TRBD2 (5 bases). CDR3 size: 13 residues. Germline CDR1 SGHAT, CDR2 FQNNGV. Trimming took 3 bases from V and 7 from J, leaving 10 bases between them. CDR3 nucleotide sequence: TGTGCCAGCAGCTTCTGGACGGGGAATGAGCAGTTCTTC. It translates to CASSFWTGNEQFF.

The J gene is TRBJ1-2, the V gene TRBV3-1 (or the pseudogene TRBV3-2); D not resolved. Trimming took off 1 base at V and 4 bases at J, with 4 bases between the two ends. The CDR3 spans 12 residues. Germline CDR1 reads LGHDT; CDR2 reads YNNKEL (reference sequence). CDR3 protein: CASSQGGYGYTF. CDR3 in DNA: TGTGCCAGCAGCCAAGGTGGCTATGGCTACACCTTC.

The rearrangement uses TRBV24-1 and TRBJ1-5, with D hard to call. Per the germline V gene, CDR1 is KGHDR and CDR2 is SFDVKD. V gave up 4 bases and J gave up 6 bases, with 6 bases separating them. The CDR3 has 12 residues. CDR3 residues: CATSERPQPQHF. CDR3 DNA: TGTGCCACCAGTGAGCGGCCTCAGCCCCAGCATTTT.

The chain carries TRBV14 and TRBJ2-1; D gene uncertain. Germline CDR1 and CDR2: SGHDN and FVKESK. This CDR3 spans 12 amino acids. Trimming removed 3 bases from V and 3 bases from J, with 3 bases in between. The CDR3 is CASSQFYNEQFF. DNA of the CDR3: TGTGCCAGCAGCCAGTTCTACAATGAGCAGTTCTTC.

This rearrangement joins TRBV19 to TRBJ2-7, with 9 bases identical to TRBD1. V lost 1 base, J lost 2 bases, and 3 bases stayed unmatched. In germline, CDR1 is LNHDA, CDR2 SQIVND (reference sequence). The CDR3 extends over 15 amino acids. The CDR3 loop reads CASSIVGTGTYEQYF. For the CDR3, the DNA is TGTGCCAGTAGTATAGTAGGGACAGGGACCTACGAGCAGTACTTC.